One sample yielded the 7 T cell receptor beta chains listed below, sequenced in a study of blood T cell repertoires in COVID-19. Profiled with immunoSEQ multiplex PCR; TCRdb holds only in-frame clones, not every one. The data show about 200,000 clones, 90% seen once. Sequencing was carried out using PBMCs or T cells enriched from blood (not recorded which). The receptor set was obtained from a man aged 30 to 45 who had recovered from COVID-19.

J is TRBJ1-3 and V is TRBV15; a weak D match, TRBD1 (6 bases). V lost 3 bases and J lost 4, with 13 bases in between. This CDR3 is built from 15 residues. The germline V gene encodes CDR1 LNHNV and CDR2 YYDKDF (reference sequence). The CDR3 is CATSRLRTEGNTIYF. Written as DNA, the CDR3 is TGTGCCACCAGCAGGCTCCGGACAGAAGGAAACACCATATATTTT. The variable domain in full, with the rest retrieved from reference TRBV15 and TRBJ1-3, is DAMVIQNPRYQVTQFGKPVTLSCSQTLNHNVMYWYQQKSSQAPKLLFHYYDKDFNNEADTPDNFQSRRPNTSFCFLDIRSPGLGDTAMYLCATSRLRTEGNTIYFGEGSWLTVV.

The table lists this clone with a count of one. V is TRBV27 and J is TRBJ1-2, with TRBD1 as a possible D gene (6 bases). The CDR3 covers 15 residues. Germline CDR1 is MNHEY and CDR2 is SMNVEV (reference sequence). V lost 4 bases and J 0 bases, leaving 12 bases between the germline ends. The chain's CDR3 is CASSSTGLTNYGYTF. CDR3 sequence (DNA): TGTGCCAGCAGTTCGACAGGATTAACTAACTATGGCTACACCTTC.

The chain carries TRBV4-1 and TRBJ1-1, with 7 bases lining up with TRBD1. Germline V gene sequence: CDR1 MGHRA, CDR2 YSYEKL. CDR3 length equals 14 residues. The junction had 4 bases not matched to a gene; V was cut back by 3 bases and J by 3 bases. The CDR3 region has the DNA TGCGCCAGCAGCCATACTACAGGGGACACTGAAGCTTTCTTT. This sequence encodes CASSHTTGDTEAFF.

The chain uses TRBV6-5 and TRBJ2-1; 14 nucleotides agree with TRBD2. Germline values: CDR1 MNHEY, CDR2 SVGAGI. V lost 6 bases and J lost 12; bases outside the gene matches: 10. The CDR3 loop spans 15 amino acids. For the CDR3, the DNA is TGTGCCAGCAGCGACGGGACTAGCGGGAGTCTGGGGCAGTTCTTC. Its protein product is CASSDGTSGSLGQFF.

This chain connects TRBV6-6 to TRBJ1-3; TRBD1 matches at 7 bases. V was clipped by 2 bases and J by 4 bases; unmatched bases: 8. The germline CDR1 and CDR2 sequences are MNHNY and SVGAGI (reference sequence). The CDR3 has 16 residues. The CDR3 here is CASSYHDRARGNTIYF. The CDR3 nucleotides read TGTGCCAGCAGTTACCATGACAGGGCGAGAGGAAACACCATATATTTT.

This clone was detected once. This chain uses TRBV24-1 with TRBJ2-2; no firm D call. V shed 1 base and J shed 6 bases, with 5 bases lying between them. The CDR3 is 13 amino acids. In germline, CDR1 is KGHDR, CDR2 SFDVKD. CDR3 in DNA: TGTGCCACCAGTGATTTTATGTCCGGGGAGCTGTTTTTT. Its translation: CATSDFMSGELFF.

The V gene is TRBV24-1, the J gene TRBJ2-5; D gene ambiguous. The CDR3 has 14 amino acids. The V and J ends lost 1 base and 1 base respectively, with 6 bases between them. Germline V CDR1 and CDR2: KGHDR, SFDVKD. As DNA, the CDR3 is TGTGCCACCAGTGATTTTAACAGCCAAGAGACCCAGTACTTC. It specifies CATSDFNSQETQYF.